The source of this T cell receptor (beta chain) is a study of cytomegalovirus exposure and HLA in healthy donors. The study's findings and limits: Relative to equally common others, HLA-associated TCR beta chains showed greater clonal expansion in a later analysis. Later analysis placed DRB1 highest and HLA-C lowest in TCR association rates, which differed by HLA locus.

Donors in the study were healthy people who gave bone marrow. The CDR3 extends over 15 amino acids. Looked up from germline, CDR1 is LGHNA and CDR2 is YNFKEQ. Losses at the gene ends were 6 bases for V and 0 bases for J; bases not matched to a gene: 7. Researchers ran the PCR with 60 Vbeta and 13 Jbeta primers. Clones were read by immunoSEQ multiplex PCR, and TCRdb kept only the in-frame ones, dropping some. This sample carries about 130,000 clones, over 60% of them seen once, and the ten largest clones take over 0.8%. Of note for this clone: Its target is not known.

Sequencing was done on a sample of PBMCs. This chain uses TRBV4-2 with TRBJ1-1, with TRBD1 matching over 7 bases. The sequence came from a woman aged 55-69 years in good health and CMV-seronegative. CDR3 region: CASRKEGTVNTEAFF. Here the CDR3 DNA reads TGTGCCAGCAGGAAAGAGGGGACAGTGAACACTGAAGCTTTCTTT.